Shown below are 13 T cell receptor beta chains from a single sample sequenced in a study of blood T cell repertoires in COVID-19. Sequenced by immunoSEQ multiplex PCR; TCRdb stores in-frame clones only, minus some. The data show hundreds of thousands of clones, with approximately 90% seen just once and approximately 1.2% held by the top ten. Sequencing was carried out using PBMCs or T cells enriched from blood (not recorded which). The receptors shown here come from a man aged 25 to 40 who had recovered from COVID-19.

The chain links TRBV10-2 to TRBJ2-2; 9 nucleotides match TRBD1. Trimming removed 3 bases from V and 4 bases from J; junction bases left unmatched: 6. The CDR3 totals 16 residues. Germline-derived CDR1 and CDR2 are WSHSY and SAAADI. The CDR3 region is CASSDPDRGFTGELFF. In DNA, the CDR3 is TGCGCCAGCAGTGACCCGGACAGGGGATTCACCGGGGAGCTGTTTTTT.

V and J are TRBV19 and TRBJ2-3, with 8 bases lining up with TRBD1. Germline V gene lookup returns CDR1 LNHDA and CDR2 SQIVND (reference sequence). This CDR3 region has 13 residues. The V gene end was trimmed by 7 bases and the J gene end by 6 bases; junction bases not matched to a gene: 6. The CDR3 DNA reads TGTGCCAGTATAGGACAGGGAGAGGATACGCAGTATTTT. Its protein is CASIGQGEDTQYF.

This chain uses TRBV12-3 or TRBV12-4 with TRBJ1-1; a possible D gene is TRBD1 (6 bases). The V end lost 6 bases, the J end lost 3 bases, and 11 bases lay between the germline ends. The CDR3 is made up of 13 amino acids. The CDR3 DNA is TGTGCCAGCAGCAACACAGGGTACACTGAAGCTTTCTTT. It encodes CASSNTGYTEAFF.

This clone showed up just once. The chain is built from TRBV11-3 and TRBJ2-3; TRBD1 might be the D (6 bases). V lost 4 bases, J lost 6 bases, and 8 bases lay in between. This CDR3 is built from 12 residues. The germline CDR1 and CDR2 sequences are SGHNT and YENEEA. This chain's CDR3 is CASSSTGDTQYF. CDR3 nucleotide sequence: TGTGCCAGCAGCTCGACAGGCGATACGCAGTATTTT. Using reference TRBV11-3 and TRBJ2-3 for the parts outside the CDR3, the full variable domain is EAGVVQSPRYKIIEKKQPVAFWCNPISGHNTLYWYLQNLGQGPELLIRYENEEAVDDSQLPKDRFSAERLKGVDSTLKIQPAELGDSAVYLCASSSTGDTQYFGPGTRLTVL.

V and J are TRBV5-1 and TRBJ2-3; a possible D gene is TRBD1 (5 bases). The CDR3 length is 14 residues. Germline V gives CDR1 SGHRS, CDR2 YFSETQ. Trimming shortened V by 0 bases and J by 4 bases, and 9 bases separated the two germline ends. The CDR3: CASSLDRSPDTQYF. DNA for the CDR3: TGCGCCAGCAGCTTGGACAGGAGTCCAGATACGCAGTATTTT. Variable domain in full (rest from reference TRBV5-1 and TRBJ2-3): KAGVTQTPRYLIKTRGQQVTLSCSPISGHRSVSWYQQTPGQGLQFLFEYFSETQRNKGNFPGRFSGRQFSNSRSEMNVSTLELGDSALYLCASSLDRSPDTQYFGPGTRLTVL.

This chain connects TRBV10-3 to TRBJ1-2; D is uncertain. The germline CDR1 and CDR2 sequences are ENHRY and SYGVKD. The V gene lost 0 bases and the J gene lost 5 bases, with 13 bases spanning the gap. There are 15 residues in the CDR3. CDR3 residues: CAISESNGSIYGYTF. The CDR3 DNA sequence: TGTGCCATCAGTGAGTCGAACGGGTCCATTTATGGCTACACCTTC.

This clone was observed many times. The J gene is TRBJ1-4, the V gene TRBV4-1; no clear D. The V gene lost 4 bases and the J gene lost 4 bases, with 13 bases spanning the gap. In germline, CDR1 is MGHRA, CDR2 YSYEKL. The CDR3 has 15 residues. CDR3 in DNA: TGCGCCAGCAGCCTCACTATCGGAGGTAATGAAAAACTGTTTTTT. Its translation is CASSLTIGGNEKLFF.

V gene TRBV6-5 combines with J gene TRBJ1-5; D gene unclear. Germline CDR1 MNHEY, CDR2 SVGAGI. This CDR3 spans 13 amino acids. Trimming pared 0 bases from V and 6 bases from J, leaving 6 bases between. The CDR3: CASSYSQIQPQHF. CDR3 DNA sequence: TGTGCCAGCAGTTACTCTCAGATTCAGCCCCAGCATTTT.

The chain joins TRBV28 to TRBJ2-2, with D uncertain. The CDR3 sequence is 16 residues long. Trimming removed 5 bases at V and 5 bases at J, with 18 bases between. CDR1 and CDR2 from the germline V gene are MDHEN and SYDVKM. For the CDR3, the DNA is TGTGCCAGCAGTCATTACGGTGTACGGCGGACCGGGGAGCTGTTTTTT. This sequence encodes CASSHYGVRRTGELFF.

CDR3: CASGLRIPTGAKNIQYF. DNA for the CDR3: TGTGCTAGTGGTTTGCGAATCCCGACAGGGGCCAAAAACATTCAGTACTTC. The chain recombines TRBV12-5 with TRBJ2-4, with 7 bases that match TRBD1. J lost 1 base, V lost 2 bases, and 8 bases had no gene match. Germline-derived CDR1 and CDR2 are LGHNT and FRNRAP. This CDR3 has 17 residues.

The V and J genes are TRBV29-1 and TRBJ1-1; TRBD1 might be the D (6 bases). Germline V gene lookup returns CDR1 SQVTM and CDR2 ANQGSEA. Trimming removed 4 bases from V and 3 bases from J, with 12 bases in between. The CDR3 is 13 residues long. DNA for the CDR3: TGCAGCGTTGTTTCAGGGGCCGACACTGAAGCTTTCTTT. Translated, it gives CSVVSGADTEAFF. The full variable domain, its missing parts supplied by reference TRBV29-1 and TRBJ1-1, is SAVISQKPSRDICQRGTSLTIQCQVDSQVTMMFWYRQQPGQSLTLIATANQGSEATYESGFVIDKFPISRPNLTFSTLTVSNMSPEDSSIYLCSVVSGADTEAFFGQGTRLTVV.

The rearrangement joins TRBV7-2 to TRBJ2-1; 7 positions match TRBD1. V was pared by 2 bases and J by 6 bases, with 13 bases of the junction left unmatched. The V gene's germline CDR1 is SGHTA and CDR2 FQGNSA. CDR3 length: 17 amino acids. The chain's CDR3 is CASSLSGGPYIPNEQFF. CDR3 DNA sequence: TGTGCCAGCAGCTTATCAGGGGGACCTTATATTCCCAATGAGCAGTTCTTC. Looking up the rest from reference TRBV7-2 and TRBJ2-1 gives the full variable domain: GAGVSQSPSNKVTEKGKDVELRCDPISGHTALYWYRQSLGQGLEFLIYFQGNSAPDKSGLPSDRFSAERTGGSVSTLTIQRTQQEDSAVYLCASSLSGGPYIPNEQFFGPGTRLTVL.

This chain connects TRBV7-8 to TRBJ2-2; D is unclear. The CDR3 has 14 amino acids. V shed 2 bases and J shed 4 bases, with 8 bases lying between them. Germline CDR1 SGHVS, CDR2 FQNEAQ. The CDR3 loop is CASSLTRSTGELFF. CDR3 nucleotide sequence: TGTGCCAGCAGCTTAACCAGGTCCACCGGGGAGCTGTTTTTT.